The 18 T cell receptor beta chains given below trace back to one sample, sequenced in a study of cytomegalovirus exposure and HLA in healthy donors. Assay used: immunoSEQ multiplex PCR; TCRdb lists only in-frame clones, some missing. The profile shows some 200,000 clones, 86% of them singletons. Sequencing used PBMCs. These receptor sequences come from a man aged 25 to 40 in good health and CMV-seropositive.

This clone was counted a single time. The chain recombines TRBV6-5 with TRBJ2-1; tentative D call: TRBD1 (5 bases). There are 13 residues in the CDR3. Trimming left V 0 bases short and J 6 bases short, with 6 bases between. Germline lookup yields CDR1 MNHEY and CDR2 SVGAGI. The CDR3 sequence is CASSYSTVNEQFF. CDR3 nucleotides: TGTGCCAGCAGTTACTCGACAGTCAATGAGCAGTTCTTC.

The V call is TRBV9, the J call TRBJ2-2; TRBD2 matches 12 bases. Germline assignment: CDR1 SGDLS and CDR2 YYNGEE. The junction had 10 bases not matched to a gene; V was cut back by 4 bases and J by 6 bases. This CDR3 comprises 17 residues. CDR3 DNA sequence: TGTGCCAGCAGCTCCCCCGGACTAGCGGGGTACCCCGGGGAGCTGTTTTTT. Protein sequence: CASSSPGLAGYPGELFF.

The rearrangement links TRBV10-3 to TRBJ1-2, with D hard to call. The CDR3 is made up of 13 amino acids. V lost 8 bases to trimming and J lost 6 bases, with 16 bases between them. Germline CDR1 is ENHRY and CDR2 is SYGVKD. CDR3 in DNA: TGTGCCATCCAGGAGCTCTTGAATAATGGCTACACCTTC. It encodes CAIQELLNNGYTF.

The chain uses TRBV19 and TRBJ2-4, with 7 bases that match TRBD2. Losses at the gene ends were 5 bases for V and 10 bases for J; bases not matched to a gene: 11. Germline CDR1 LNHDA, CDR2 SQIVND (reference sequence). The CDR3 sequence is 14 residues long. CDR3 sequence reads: CASSARDYLEIQYF. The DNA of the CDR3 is TGTGCCAGTAGTGCCCGGGACTACCTCGAGATTCAGTACTTC.

The CDR3 loop reads CASSIVGSSYEQYF. CDR3 DNA: TGTGCCAGTAGTATAGTTGGCAGCTCCTACGAGCAGTACTTC. The chain couples TRBV19 to TRBJ2-7; D ambiguous. CDR1 LNHDA and CDR2 SQIVND come from the germline V gene (reference sequence). The ends were cut back, 1 base at V and 0 bases at J, with 7 bases in the middle. There are 14 residues in the CDR3.

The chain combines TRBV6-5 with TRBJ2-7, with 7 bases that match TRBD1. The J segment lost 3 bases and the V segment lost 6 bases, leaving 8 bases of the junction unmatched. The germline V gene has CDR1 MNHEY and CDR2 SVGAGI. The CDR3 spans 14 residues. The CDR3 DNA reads TGTGCCAGCAGCCCGACAGGGACGCTCTACGAGCAGTACTTC. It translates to CASSPTGTLYEQYF.

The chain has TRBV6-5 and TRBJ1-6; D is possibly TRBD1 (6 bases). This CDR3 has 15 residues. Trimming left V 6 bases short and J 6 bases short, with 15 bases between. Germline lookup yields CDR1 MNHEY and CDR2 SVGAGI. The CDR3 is CASRKSGQTNSPLHF. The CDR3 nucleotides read TGTGCCAGCAGAAAATCGGGACAAACTAATTCACCCCTCCACTTT.

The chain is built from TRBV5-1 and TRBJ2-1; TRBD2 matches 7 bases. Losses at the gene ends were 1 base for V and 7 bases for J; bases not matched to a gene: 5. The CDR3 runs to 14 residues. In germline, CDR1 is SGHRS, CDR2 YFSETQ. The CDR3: CASSLFLAANEQFF. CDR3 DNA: TGCGCCAGCAGCTTGTTTCTAGCGGCAAATGAGCAGTTCTTC.

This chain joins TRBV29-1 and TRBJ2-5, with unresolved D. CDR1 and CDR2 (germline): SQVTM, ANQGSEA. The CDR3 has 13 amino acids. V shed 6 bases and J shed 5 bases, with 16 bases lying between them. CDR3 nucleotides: TGCAGCGTCCCTCCAGTCCTTGGTGAGACCCAGTACTTC. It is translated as CSVPPVLGETQYF.

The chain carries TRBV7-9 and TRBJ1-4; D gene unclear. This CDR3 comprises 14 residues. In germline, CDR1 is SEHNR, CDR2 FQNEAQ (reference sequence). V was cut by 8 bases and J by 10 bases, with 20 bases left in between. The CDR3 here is CASSWGDRTGKLFF. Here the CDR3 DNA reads TGTGCCAGCTCCTGGGGTGATAGAACGGGAAAACTGTTTTTT.

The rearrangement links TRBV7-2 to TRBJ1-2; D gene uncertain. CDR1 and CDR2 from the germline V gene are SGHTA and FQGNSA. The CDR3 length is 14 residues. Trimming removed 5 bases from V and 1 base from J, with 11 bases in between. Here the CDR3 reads CASSRGTLNYGYTF. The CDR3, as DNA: TGTGCCAGCAGCCGGGGTACCCTTAACTATGGCTACACCTTC.

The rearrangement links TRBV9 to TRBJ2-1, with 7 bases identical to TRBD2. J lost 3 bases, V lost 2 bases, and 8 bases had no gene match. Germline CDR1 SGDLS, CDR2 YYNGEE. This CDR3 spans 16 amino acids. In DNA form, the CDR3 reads TGTGCCAGCAGCGTCGAGGGACTAAGACTCTACAATGAGCAGTTCTTC. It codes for CASSVEGLRLYNEQFF.

The CDR3 reads CASSDLSHTGELFF. The CDR3 coding sequence is TGTGCCAGCAGTGACCTTTCCCACACCGGGGAGCTGTTTTTT. This chain connects TRBV6-4 to TRBJ2-2; D uncertain. The CDR3 is 14 residues long. V was cut by 2 bases and J by 3 bases, with 7 bases left in between. CDR1 and CDR2 (germline): MRHNA, SNTAGT.

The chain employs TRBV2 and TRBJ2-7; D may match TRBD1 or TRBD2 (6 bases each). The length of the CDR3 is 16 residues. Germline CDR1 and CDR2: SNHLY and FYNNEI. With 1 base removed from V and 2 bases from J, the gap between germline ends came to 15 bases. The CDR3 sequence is CASSEGFEGGTYEQYF. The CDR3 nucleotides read TGTGCCAGCAGTGAAGGGTTCGAGGGGGGAACCTACGAGCAGTACTTC.

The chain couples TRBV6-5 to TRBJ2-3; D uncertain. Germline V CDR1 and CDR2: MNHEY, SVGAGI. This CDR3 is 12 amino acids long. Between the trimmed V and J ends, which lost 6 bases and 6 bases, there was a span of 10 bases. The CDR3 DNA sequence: TGTGCCAGCAGACTACTGAGGGATACGCAGTATTTT. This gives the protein CASRLLRDTQYF.

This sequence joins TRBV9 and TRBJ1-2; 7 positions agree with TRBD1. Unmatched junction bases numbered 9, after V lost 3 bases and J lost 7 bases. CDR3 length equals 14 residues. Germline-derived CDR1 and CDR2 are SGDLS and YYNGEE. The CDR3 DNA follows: TGTGCCAGCAGCGCCCTGACAGGGATCCTTGGCTACACCTTC. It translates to CASSALTGILGYTF.

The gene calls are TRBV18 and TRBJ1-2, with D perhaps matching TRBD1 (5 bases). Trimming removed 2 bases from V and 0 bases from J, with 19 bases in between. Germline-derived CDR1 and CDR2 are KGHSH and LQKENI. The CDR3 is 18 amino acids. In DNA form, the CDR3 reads TGTGCCAGCTCACCAACCGGGACGGGCGTCTCAGCTAACTATGGCTACACCTTC. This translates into CASSPTGTGVSANYGYTF.

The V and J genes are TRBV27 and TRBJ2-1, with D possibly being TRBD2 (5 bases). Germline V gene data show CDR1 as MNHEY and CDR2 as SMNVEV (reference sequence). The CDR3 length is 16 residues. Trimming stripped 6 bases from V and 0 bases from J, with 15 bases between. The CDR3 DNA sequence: TGTGCCAGCAGCAGCCCAACGGGGATCTCCTACAATGAGCAGTTCTTC. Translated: CASSSPTGISYNEQFF.